The present TCR beta chain was sequenced within a study of human T cells and chemical hapten exposure. The overall study: Per-sample TCR yields varied mainly from small pooled library volume differences. Findings and limits, study-wide: In comparison with controls, expanded TCRs gave rise to a significantly larger number of large CDR3 similarity clusters.

The time point here: patch test 3, about 24 weeks after DPC sensitization. Stated treatment: therapeutic diphenylcyclopropenone sensitization with weekly scalp DPC. CDR3 length: 14 amino acids. Germline CDR1 reads SEHNR; CDR2 reads FQNEAQ (reference sequence). On this clonotype: Its specificity is unknown.

In the study's own analysis: Sample TCR totals centred on a median of approximately 95,000, ranging about 20,000 to 700,000. TCRdb reprocessed the RACE reads via MiXCR and lists one record per CDR3 protein. In this record, the V and J calls reflect TCRdb's handling and not the investigators' own analysis. Of 210,000 or so distinct CDR3 sequences in the sample, more than 20% were seen once. This TCR derives from a woman aged 40 to 50 with alopecia areata. Some clones in this sample may be carry-over from other donors' samples. The chain combines TRBV7-9 with TRBJ2-3; 7 bases agree with TRBD1. This specimen was whole blood, taken in connection with sensitization to the hapten diphenylcyclopropenone (DPC). CDR3 bases: TGTGCGACCGGGACAGAAACTAGCACAGATACGCAGTATTTT. Its protein is CATGTETSTDTQYF.